This T cell receptor beta chain is drawn from a study of shared clonotypes between healthy human individuals. Healthy HIV-negative adults without recent acute infections or vaccinations served as donors. Researchers partitioned CD4+ cells into CD45RA+ naive and CD45RA-negative memory subsets. This clone has a single count. Deletions cut 3 bases from V and 0 bases from J, with 12 bases between. Germline CDR1 SNHLY, CDR2 FYNNEI. This CDR3 is 16 amino acids long. Profiled with immunoSEQ multiplex PCR; TCRdb holds only in-frame clones, not every one. The repertoire holds some 500,000 clones, with 90% to 96% as singletons.

The rearrangement links TRBV2 to TRBJ2-4; D gene ambiguous. Sequenced: naive CD4+ T cells sorted from blood. Subset specified: CD45RA+ positively selected. This receptor was identified in a woman aged 25 to 39 in good health. The CDR3: CASSDLAVRAKNIQYF. CDR3 nucleotides: TGTGCCAGCAGTGATCTGGCGGTACGAGCCAAAAACATTCAGTACTTC.